The 2 T cell receptor beta chains listed next were all sequenced from one sample in a study of blood T cell repertoires in COVID-19. Repertoires were generated with immunoSEQ multiplex PCR, while TCRdb's copy carries only in-frame clones and drops some. The data contain tens of thousands of clones, 85% to 90% of them singletons. Sequences were obtained from peripheral blood. The origin of the receptors is an elderly man with active or convalescent COVID-19.

This chain links TRBV18 with TRBJ1-4, with D possibly being TRBD1 (5 bases). V was pared by 1 base and J by 2 bases, with 8 bases between. Per germline, CDR1 KGHSH and CDR2 LQKENI. CDR3 size: 15 residues. The CDR3 loop is CASSPRGQTNEKLFF. CDR3 nucleotides: TGTGCCAGCTCACCACGGGGCCAGACTAATGAAAAACTGTTTTTT.

V gene TRBV2 combines with J gene TRBJ2-3; 10 bases align to TRBD1. V lost 5 bases, J lost 3 bases, and 11 bases stayed unmatched. The CDR3 extends over 17 amino acids. Looked up from germline, CDR1 is SNHLY and CDR2 is FYNNEI. The CDR3 sequence: CASSFRQGAGVTDTQYF. CDR3 DNA: TGTGCCAGCAGTTTCCGACAGGGGGCAGGTGTGACAGATACGCAGTATTTT.